Listed below are T cell receptor beta chains from one sample, sequenced in a study of CD8+CD57+ T cells in acquired aplastic anemia. TCRdb used MiXCR to reprocess the reads, holding one entry per CDR3 protein. The sample shows 450,000 to 550,000 distinct CDR3 sequences, more than 25% of them seen only once. Sequenced: sorted CD4+, CD8+, or CD8+CD57+ T cells (not recorded which) from PBMCs. The source is a human donor with aplastic anemia. CDR3s include the opening cysteine and the closing phenylalanine or tryptophan. Each record gives: V gene, J gene, CDR3 protein.

V gene: TRBV20-1
J gene: TRBJ2-3
CDR3 protein: CSARDRRGGDTQYF

V gene: TRBV5-8
J gene: TRBJ2-7
CDR3 protein: CASSPGTEPYEQYF

V gene: TRBV19
J gene: TRBJ1-1
CDR3 protein: CASADRRNTEAFF

V gene: TRBV7-9
J gene: TRBJ1-2
CDR3 protein: CASSLEAVEGGYTF

V gene: TRBV10-1
J gene: TRBJ1-1
CDR3 protein: CASSDGPNRGEAFF

V gene: TRBV7-6
J gene: TRBJ1-6
CDR3 protein: CASSLGGDHSPLHF

V gene: TRBV24-1
J gene: TRBJ2-1
CDR3 protein: CASSQQTGTGVGEQFF

V gene: TRBV25-1
J gene: TRBJ1-5
CDR3 protein: CASSPIGANQPQHF

V gene: TRBV2
J gene: TRBJ1-5
CDR3 protein: CASSGNTGQGTNQPQHF

V gene: TRBV11-1
J gene: TRBJ2-1
CDR3 protein: CASSLEGQGNNEQFF

V gene: TRBV24-1
J gene: TRBJ2-6
CDR3 protein: CATSDPGTGANVLTF

V gene: TRBV7-3
J gene: TRBJ1-1
CDR3 protein: CASSFEGSTEAFF

V gene: TRBV29-1
J gene: TRBJ1-2
CDR3 protein: CSAGTGNYGYTF

V gene: TRBV10-2
J gene: TRBJ2-1
CDR3 protein: CASSDYRDSNRNEQFF

V gene: TRBV9
J gene: TRBJ2-7
CDR3 protein: CASSDSGGRSEQYF

V gene: TRBV4-2
J gene: TRBJ1-5
CDR3 protein: CASSPTGGNQPRHF

V gene: TRBV9
J gene: TRBJ2-2
CDR3 protein: CASSVVSQANTGELFF

V gene: TRBV29-1
J gene: TRBJ2-7
CDR3 protein: CSVGQGFTYEQYF

V gene: TRBV29-1
J gene: TRBJ1-1
CDR3 protein: CSVPAAAEAFF

V gene: TRBV19
J gene: TRBJ1-5
CDR3 protein: CASSIAWGGQPQHF